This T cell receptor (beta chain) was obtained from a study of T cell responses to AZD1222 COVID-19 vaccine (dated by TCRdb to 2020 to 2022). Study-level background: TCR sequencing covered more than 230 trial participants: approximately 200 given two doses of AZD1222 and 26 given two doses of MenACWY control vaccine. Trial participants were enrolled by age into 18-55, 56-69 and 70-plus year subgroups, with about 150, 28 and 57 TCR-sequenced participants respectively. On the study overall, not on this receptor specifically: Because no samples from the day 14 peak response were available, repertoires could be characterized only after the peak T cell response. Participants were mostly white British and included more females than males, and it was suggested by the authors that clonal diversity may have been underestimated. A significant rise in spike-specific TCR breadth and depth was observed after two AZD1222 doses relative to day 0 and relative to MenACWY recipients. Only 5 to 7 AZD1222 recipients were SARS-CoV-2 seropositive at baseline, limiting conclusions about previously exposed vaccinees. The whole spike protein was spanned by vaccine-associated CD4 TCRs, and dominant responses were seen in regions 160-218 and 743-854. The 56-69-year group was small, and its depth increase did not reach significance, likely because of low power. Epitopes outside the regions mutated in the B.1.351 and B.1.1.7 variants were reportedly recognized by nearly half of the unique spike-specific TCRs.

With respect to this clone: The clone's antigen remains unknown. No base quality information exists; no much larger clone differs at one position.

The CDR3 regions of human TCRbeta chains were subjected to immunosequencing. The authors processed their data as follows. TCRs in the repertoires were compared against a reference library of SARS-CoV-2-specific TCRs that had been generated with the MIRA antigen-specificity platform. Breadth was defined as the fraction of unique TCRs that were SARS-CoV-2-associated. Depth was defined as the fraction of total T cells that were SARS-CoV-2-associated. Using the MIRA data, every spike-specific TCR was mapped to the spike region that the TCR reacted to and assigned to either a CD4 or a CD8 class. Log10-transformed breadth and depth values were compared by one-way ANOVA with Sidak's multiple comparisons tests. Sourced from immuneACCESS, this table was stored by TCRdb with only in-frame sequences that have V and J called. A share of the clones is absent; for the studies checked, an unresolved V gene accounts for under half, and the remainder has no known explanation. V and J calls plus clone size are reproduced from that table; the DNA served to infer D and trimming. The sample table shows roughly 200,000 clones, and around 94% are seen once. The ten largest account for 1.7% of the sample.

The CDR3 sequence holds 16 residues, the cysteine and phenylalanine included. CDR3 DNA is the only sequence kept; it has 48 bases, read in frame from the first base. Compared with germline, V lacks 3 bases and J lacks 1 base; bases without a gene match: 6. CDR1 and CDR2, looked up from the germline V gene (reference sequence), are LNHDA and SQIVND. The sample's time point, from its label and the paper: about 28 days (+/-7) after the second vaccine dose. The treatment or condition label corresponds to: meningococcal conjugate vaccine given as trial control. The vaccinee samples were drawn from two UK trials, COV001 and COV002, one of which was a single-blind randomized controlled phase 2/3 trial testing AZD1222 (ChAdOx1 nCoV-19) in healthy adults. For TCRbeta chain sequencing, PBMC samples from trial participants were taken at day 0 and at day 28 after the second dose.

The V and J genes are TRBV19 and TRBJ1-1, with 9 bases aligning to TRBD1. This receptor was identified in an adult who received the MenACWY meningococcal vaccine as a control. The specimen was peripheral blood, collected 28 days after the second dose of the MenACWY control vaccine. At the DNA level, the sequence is TGTGCCAGTAGTATCTTACAGGGGGCGCGGAACACTGAAGCTTTCTTT. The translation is CASSILQGARNTEAFF.